The 30 T cell receptor beta chains listed next were all sequenced from one sample in a study of blood T cell repertoires in COVID-19. Profiling relied on immunoSEQ multiplex PCR, and the TCRdb table lists in-frame clones only, not all of them. The sample has about 380,000 clones, 88% seen once. Sequenced material: PBMCs or T cells enriched from blood (not recorded which). Receptors originate from a woman aged 18-30 years who had recovered from COVID-19.

V gene TRBV6-2 or TRBV6-3 combines with J gene TRBJ2-5; 8 nucleotides agree with TRBD2. CDR1 and CDR2 (germline): MNHEY, SVGEGT. This CDR3 region has 17 residues. V was clipped by 4 bases and J by 1 base; unmatched bases: 11. CDR3: CASSFGGKRGPQETQYF. The CDR3 region has the DNA TGTGCCAGCAGTTTCGGTGGAAAGCGGGGGCCCCAAGAGACCCAGTACTTC.

The V and J genes are TRBV14 and TRBJ2-1; D may be TRBD2 (5 bases). The germline V gene has CDR1 SGHDN and CDR2 FVKESK. V was trimmed by 1 base and J by 1 base, leaving 5 bases between them. This CDR3 spans 14 amino acids. CDR3 residues: CASSQGESYNEQFF. Here the CDR3 DNA reads TGTGCCAGCAGCCAAGGGGAGTCCTACAATGAGCAGTTCTTC.

The chain couples TRBV4-1 to TRBJ2-7; 10 positions match TRBD1. In germline, CDR1 is MGHRA, CDR2 YSYEKL. The CDR3 length is 15 residues. Trimming cost V 3 bases and J 2 bases; bases outside gene matches: 4. In nucleotides, the CDR3 is TGCGCCAGCAGCCATCGACAGGGGGCCGCCTACGAGCAGTACTTC. Translation gives CASSHRQGAAYEQYF.

The V gene is TRBV6-1, the J gene TRBJ2-7, with 10 positions matching TRBD2. The CDR3 sequence is 16 residues long. Germline V CDR1 and CDR2: MNHNS, SASEGT. V dropped 1 base and J dropped 1; count of bases not matched to a gene: 4. Here the CDR3 DNA reads TGTGCCAGCAGTGAAGGCCCGACTAGCGGGTCCTACGAGCAGTACTTC. This codes for CASSEGPTSGSYEQYF.

The chain links TRBV6-1 to TRBJ1-1; 7 bases map to TRBD1. Germline loops: CDR1 MNHNS, CDR2 SASEGT. The CDR3 contains 14 residues. V was pared by 3 bases and J by 4 bases, with 5 bases of the junction left unmatched. CDR3 loop: CASSEIPGGTEAFF. CDR3 nucleotide sequence: TGTGCCAGCAGTGAGATCCCAGGGGGCACTGAAGCTTTCTTT.

The V gene is TRBV27, the J gene TRBJ1-6; TRBD1 matches 7 bases. The germline gives CDR1 MNHEY, CDR2 SMNVEV (reference sequence). The J segment lost 3 bases and the V segment lost 5 bases, leaving 1 base of the junction unmatched. The length of the CDR3 is 14 residues. CDR3 bases: TGTGCCAGCAGTCGGGACAGCTATAATTCACCCCTCCACTTT. It is translated as CASSRDSYNSPLHF.

The J gene is TRBJ2-6, the V gene TRBV18; 7 positions agree with TRBD1. Germline V gene lookup returns CDR1 KGHSH and CDR2 LQKENI. This CDR3 region has 15 residues. With V trimmed by 3 bases and J by 4 bases, 3 bases remained unmatched. The CDR3 protein is CASSPTGAGANVLTF. DNA of the CDR3: TGTGCCAGCTCACCCACAGGGGCCGGGGCCAACGTCCTGACTTTC.

The table lists this clone with many counts. The rearrangement links TRBV6-2 or TRBV6-3 to TRBJ2-3; 9 nucleotides align to TRBD2. V shed 4 bases, J shed 2 bases, and the junction held 4 bases outside the gene matches. Germline CDR1 MNHEY, CDR2 SVGEGT. The CDR3 is made up of 15 amino acids. The CDR3 bases are TGTGCCAGCAGTTTGGCGGGGGGGCCCACAGATACGCAGTATTTT. It yields the protein CASSLAGGPTDTQYF.

This chain connects TRBV2 to TRBJ1-2, with D uncertain. This CDR3 contains 14 residues. The germline V gene encodes CDR1 SNHLY and CDR2 FYNNEI. The V end was cut by 7 bases, the J end by 2 bases, with 14 bases between. CDR3 bases: TGTGCCAGCATCCCCCCTGACGGGAACTATGGCTACACCTTC. Its translation is CASIPPDGNYGYTF.

This sequence joins TRBV4-1 and TRBJ1-2, with 7 positions matching TRBD1. Germline V gene data show CDR1 as MGHRA and CDR2 as YSYEKL. The CDR3 has 15 residues. The junction had 10 bases not matched to a gene; V was cut back by 3 bases and J by 6 bases. The CDR3 protein is CASSQAIRDSHGYTF. In DNA form, the CDR3 reads TGCGCCAGCAGCCAGGCCATTCGGGACAGCCATGGCTACACCTTC.

The rearrangement uses TRBV3-1 (or the pseudogene TRBV3-2) and TRBJ1-3; tentative D call: TRBD1 (6 bases). The germline V gene has CDR1 LGHDT and CDR2 YNNKEL (reference sequence). V lost 6 bases and J lost 1, with 10 bases in between. There are 14 residues in the CDR3. CDR3 in amino acids: CASSLQGSGNTIYF. In DNA form, the CDR3 reads TGTGCCAGCAGTCTACAGGGTTCTGGAAACACCATATATTTT.

The table lists this clone with a few counts. CDR3 in amino acids: CASSLRPLSLAGAETQYF. The CDR3 coding sequence is TGTGCCAGCAGTTTAAGGCCCCTCTCGCTAGCGGGGGCGGAGACCCAGTACTTC. J is TRBJ2-5 and V is TRBV27, with 10 bases fitting TRBD2. The CDR3 consists of 18 residues. Losses at the gene ends were 2 bases for V and 5 bases for J; bases not matched to a gene: 14. Germline assignment: CDR1 MNHEY and CDR2 SMNVEV (reference sequence).

The rearrangement links TRBV9 to TRBJ2-7; TRBD2 matches at 7 bases. Per germline, CDR1 SGDLS and CDR2 YYNGEE. The CDR3 totals 12 residues. The V segment lost 5 bases and the J segment 10 bases; nucleotides outside the gene matches: 9. DNA for the CDR3: TGTGCCAGCAGTCGTATGGGAGGGCTCCAGTACTTC. Translating it yields CASSRMGGLQYF.

The sample holds one count of this clone. The chain is built from TRBV30 and TRBJ1-1; possibly TRBD1 for D (5 bases). Germline V gene data show CDR1 as GTSNPN and CDR2 as SVGIG (reference sequence). Trimming left V 0 bases short and J 3 bases short, with 8 bases between. The CDR3 runs 13 residues. The CDR3 loop reads CAWSVVQDTEAFF. The DNA for the CDR3 is TGTGCCTGGAGTGTTGTACAGGACACTGAAGCTTTCTTT.

V and J are TRBV4-1 and TRBJ2-7; 10 bases match TRBD2. Germline CDR1 and CDR2: MGHRA and YSYEKL. This CDR3 has 16 amino acids. V was pared by 0 bases and J by 1 base, with 3 bases of the junction left unmatched. CDR3 in DNA: TGCGCCAGCAGCCAAGATCATAGCGGGGGGTCCTACGAGCAGTACTTC. Its translation is CASSQDHSGGSYEQYF.

The chain has TRBV3-1 (or the pseudogene TRBV3-2) and TRBJ1-1; perhaps TRBD1 as D (6 bases). The V gene lost 4 bases and the J gene lost 9 bases, with 18 bases spanning the gap. Per germline, CDR1 LGHDT and CDR2 YNNKEL (reference sequence). This CDR3 spans 14 amino acids. CDR3 sequence (DNA): TGTGCCAGCAGCCGGACTGAAGGGGGGGGCCAAGCTTTCTTT. Translation gives CASSRTEGGGQAFF.

This clone came up once. The V gene is TRBV21-1, the J gene TRBJ1-1; no check of the table's D call, TRBD1, against the DNA was made. TRBV21-1 is designated a pseudogene. The CDR3 spans 15 residues. The CDR3 DNA reads as TGTGCCAGCAGCAAGAACAGCAGTTCGGACACTGAAGCTTTCTTT. It specifies CASSKNSSSDTEAFF.

The chain couples TRBV25-1 to TRBJ1-2; possibly TRBD1 for D (5 bases). Germline V gene sequence: CDR1 MGHDK, CDR2 SYGVNS. Trimming pared 6 bases from V and 3 bases from J, leaving 17 bases between. This CDR3 spans 15 amino acids. The CDR3 DNA reads as TGTGCCAGCAGAGATACCAGGGTTTTCTACTATGGCTACACCTTC. The encoded protein is CASRDTRVFYYGYTF.

There are a few counts of this clone. The J gene is TRBJ2-7, the V gene TRBV5-1, with D possibly being TRBD1 (7 bases). Germline CDR1 is SGHRS and CDR2 is YFSETQ. The V and J ends lost 0 bases and 4 bases respectively, with 17 bases between them. The CDR3 totals 16 residues. The CDR3 nucleotides read TGCGCCAGCAGCTTGGCCGAGACAGGGAGGATGTACGAGCAGTACTTC. Translation gives CASSLAETGRMYEQYF.

The chain joins TRBV13 to TRBJ2-7; 12 nucleotides match TRBD2. The CDR3 is 16 residues long. Looked up from germline, CDR1 is PRHDT and CDR2 is FYEKMQ (reference sequence). V lost 5 bases and J lost 2; bases outside the gene matches: 7. The DNA for the CDR3 is TGTGCCAGCAGCCGACTACTAGCGGGGGGACCCTACGAGCAGTACTTC. Translation: CASSRLLAGGPYEQYF.

In the case of this clone: Other DNA sequences in this specimen translate into the identical CDR3. The chain couples TRBV5-1 to TRBJ2-7; possible D gene TRBD2, 6 bases. Germline V gene sequence: CDR1 SGHRS, CDR2 YFSETQ. The CDR3 consists of 13 residues. The V gene lost 2 bases and the J gene lost 2 bases, with 8 bases spanning the gap. This CDR3 is CASSLGGTYEQYF. The CDR3 region has the DNA TGCGCCAGCAGCTTAGGAGGGACCTACGAGCAGTACTTC.

J is TRBJ2-7 and V is TRBV5-4, with 10 nucleotides matching TRBD1. V lost 4 bases and J lost 5; bases outside the gene matches: 12. CDR3 length: 16 residues. Germline CDR1 SGHNT, CDR2 YYREEE (reference sequence). CDR3 coding DNA: TGTGCCAGCAGCGTTGAACCGGGACAGGGGAGAAACGAGCAGTACTTC. It yields the protein CASSVEPGQGRNEQYF.

This rearrangement joins TRBV2 to TRBJ1-2, with TRBD1 matching 8 bases. Losses at the gene ends were 5 bases for V and 12 bases for J; bases not matched to a gene: 11. The CDR3 contains 13 residues. Germline CDR1 reads SNHLY; CDR2 reads FYNNEI. The DNA of the CDR3 is TGTGCCAGCAGTACCCGGACAGGGACTCAAAACACCTTC. Translating it yields CASSTRTGTQNTF.

The chain carries TRBV30 and TRBJ1-2, with 7 nucleotides matching TRBD1. J lost 6 bases, V lost 4 bases, and 5 bases had no gene match. This CDR3 comprises 12 residues. Germline lookup yields CDR1 GTSNPN and CDR2 SVGIG (reference sequence). The CDR3: CAWTDRVDGYTF. DNA of the CDR3: TGTGCCTGGACCGACAGGGTGGATGGCTACACCTTC.

The J gene is TRBJ1-1, the V gene TRBV7-3, with no clear D. Germline lookup yields CDR1 SGHTA and CDR2 FQGTGA. This CDR3 has 13 amino acids. The V end lost 4 bases, the J end lost 4 bases, and 10 bases lay between the germline ends. This CDR3 reads CASSYSPGTEAFF. DNA for the CDR3: TGTGCCAGCAGCTACAGTCCTGGCACTGAAGCTTTCTTT.

The chain has TRBV7-9 and TRBJ1-3; D perhaps matches TRBD1 (5 bases). V was pared by 5 bases and J by 8 bases, with 19 bases between. CDR3 length: 15 residues. In germline, CDR1 is SEHNR, CDR2 FQNEAQ (reference sequence). The CDR3 protein is CASSPPGKGGDTIYF. CDR3 nucleotide sequence: TGTGCCAGCAGCCCGCCAGGGAAGGGAGGAGACACCATATATTTT.

The V call is TRBV7-3, the J call TRBJ1-5; D is unresolved. The CDR3 covers 13 residues. The germline CDR1 and CDR2 sequences are SGHTA and FQGTGA. V lost 2 bases to trimming and J lost 3 bases, with 5 bases between them. The CDR3 nucleotides are TGTGCCAGCAGCTTAGAGGCCAATCAGCCCCAGCATTTT. The encoded protein is CASSLEANQPQHF.

The chain links TRBV19 to TRBJ1-5; tentative D call: TRBD1 (5 bases). The CDR3 is made up of 16 amino acids. Germline CDR1 is LNHDA and CDR2 is SQIVND (reference sequence). Between the trimmed V and J ends, which lost 6 bases and 0 bases, there was a span of 15 bases. The CDR3 sequence: CASRTDSVHSNQPQHF. The DNA for the CDR3 is TGTGCCAGTAGAACTGACAGCGTCCATAGCAATCAGCCCCAGCATTTT.

CDR3 nucleotides: TGTGCCAGCGCAGGGTGGTTGGTCACTGAAGCTTTCTTT. It encodes CASAGWLVTEAFF. J is TRBJ1-1 and V is TRBV25-1; D may be TRBD1 (5 bases). This CDR3 is 13 amino acids long. Germline CDR1 MGHDK, CDR2 SYGVNS. The germline V and J ends were trimmed by 8 bases and 4 bases, with 14 bases remaining between them.

This clone was seen once. This chain uses TRBV5-1 with TRBJ2-1, with 8 bases matching TRBD1. Germline lookup yields CDR1 SGHRS and CDR2 YFSETQ. This CDR3 spans 15 amino acids. J gave up 1 base and V 3 bases, and 3 bases lay outside the gene matches. The CDR3 here is CASSWGTGSYNEQFF. CDR3 in DNA: TGCGCCAGCAGCTGGGGGACAGGTTCCTACAATGAGCAGTTCTTC.